These T cell receptor beta chains were read from a single sample in a study of metastatic and nonmetastatic thyroid tumors. TCRdb re-called the PCR reads via MiXCR. In the table there are 25,000 to 30,000 clones, approximately 15% of which are singletons. The sequenced sample consisted of blood. The receptors were sampled from a male donor with papillary thyroid cancer or a benign thyroid nodule (not recorded which). Some clones in this sample may be carry-over from other donors' samples. CDR3s include the opening cysteine and the closing phenylalanine or tryptophan. Fields, in order: J gene, V gene, CDR3 protein.

>TRBJ1-6|TRBV6-1
CASRIGPHPDSPLHF
>TRBJ2-3|TRBV6-1
CASSLTGGASSDTQYF
>TRBJ1-3|TRBV18
CASSPPGQGYGNTIYF
>TRBJ1-2|TRBV7-6
CASSLDQGYGYTF
>TRBJ2-2|TRBV6-4
CASSEVLFGGGELFF
>TRBJ2-5|TRBV28
CASSNPGLAGGRYTQYF
>TRBJ2-5|TRBV11-2
CASTLRGEETQYF
>TRBJ2-7|TRBV6-1
CASSEDRDYDHYF
>TRBJ1-1|TRBV5-1
CASSTDSYVEAFF
>TRBJ2-1|TRBV28
CASSLGVRSGSQSSYNEQFF
>TRBJ2-7|TRBV20-1
CSARDLRGGGSYEQYF
>TRBJ2-2|TRBV2
CASGETGMAGELFF
>TRBJ2-7|TRBV6-1
CASSDWGISYEQYF
>TRBJ2-7|TRBV19
CASSIAAGTYEQYF
>TRBJ2-1|TRBV7-6
CASSGVGGASNEQFF
>TRBJ2-7|TRBV12-3/TRBV12-4
CASSQLGTNYEQYF
>TRBJ2-2|TRBV6-2/TRBV6-3
CASRAPRGTGGNAGELFF
>TRBJ1-3|TRBV20-1
CSAADVVGNQGNTIYF
>TRBJ2-1|TRBV6-1
CASSEKSWASPYNEQFF
>TRBJ2-1|TRBV18
CASSPPSAGNRNNEQFF
>TRBJ2-1|TRBV6-2/TRBV6-3
CASIYELLADERFF
>TRBJ2-2|TRBV30
CAWRGSLLRLTGELFF
>TRBJ2-3|TRBV6-1
CSSSDIGLSTDTQYF
>TRBJ2-7|TRBV7-3
CASSQPGTTYEQYF